This TCR beta chain was sequenced in a study of beta chain features in type 1 diabetes. Notes on the study in general: When Type 1 diabetes patients were examined, their TCRB CDR3s proved moderately but significantly shorter in all four CD4+ subsets. PCR may have favored shorter templates equally in patients and controls.

Sequenced material consisted of expressed TCRB transcripts (all of the isolated RNA was reverse transcribed). TCRdb's table, derived via immunoSEQ multiplex PCR, lists solely in-frame clones and lacks some. This table has roughly 340,000 clones, roughly 14% appearing once. Averaging approximately 120 mL, one heparinised blood draw was given by each donor. This CDR3 has 17 amino acids. Germline CDR1 LGHNT, CDR2 FRNRAP. J gave up 4 bases and V 4 bases, and 9 bases lay outside the gene matches. There are a few counts of this clone. Its target is not known. The clonotype comes from a woman aged 18-29 years with type 1 diabetes. Sequencing used naive CD4+ T cells from blood. This sequence joins TRBV12-5 and TRBJ2-2; 10 nucleotides align to TRBD2. The CDR3, as DNA: TGTGCTAGTGGTTCGCCCCTGCTAGCGGGGGTCACCGGGGAGCTGTTTTTT. It yields the protein CASGSPLLAGVTGELFF.